The 6 T cell receptor beta chains given below trace back to one sample, sequenced in a study of monozygotic twins with inflammatory bowel disease (dated by TCRdb to between 2018 and 2021). The library was generated by 5' RACE. Sequenced on an Illumina HiSeq 2500. The reads underwent TCRdb reprocessing, giving one record for each CDR3 protein sequence and no DNA. The table of this sample itemizes around 450,000 distinct CDR3 sequences. 2% to 3% of the sample comes from the top ten. Sequenced material: blood. The source of these receptors is a human donor with ulcerative colitis or Crohn's disease, or a healthy co-twin of an affected twin (not recorded which).

The rearrangement links TRBV7-8 to TRBJ1-1. CDR3 length: 15 amino acids. Germline CDR1 and CDR2: SGHVS and FQNEAQ. The CDR3 loop reads CASSLIRGSNTEAFF.

The V call is TRBV10-3, the J call TRBJ1-5; TCRdb's D gene call, TRBD1, goes unchecked for lack of DNA. Germline V CDR1 and CDR2: ENHRY, SYGVKD. This CDR3 is built from 15 residues. The CDR3 is CAISVGDSYNRPQHF.

The genes are TRBV11-2 and TRBJ2-7; TCRdb gives TRBD1 as the D gene, but with no DNA this cannot be confirmed. CDR3 length equals 16 residues. Germline V CDR1 and CDR2: SGHAT, FQNNGV. The CDR3 protein is CASSLDSGQGDDEQYF.

J is TRBJ1-1 and V is TRBV5-1; TCRdb calls TRBD1, which cannot be checked without DNA. The V gene's germline CDR1 is SGHRS and CDR2 YFSETQ. The CDR3 is 11 amino acids. The CDR3 loop reads CASSTGTKAFF. Together with reference TRBV5-1 and TRBJ1-1, the CDR3 gives the full variable domain: KAGVTQTPRYLIKTRGQQVTLSCSPISGHRSVSWYQQTPGQGLQFLFEYFSETQRNKGNFPGRFSGRQFSNSRSEMNVSTLELGDSALYLCASSTGTKAFFGQGTRLTVV.

The chain recombines TRBV5-1 with TRBJ2-1. This CDR3 comprises 14 residues. Germline V gives CDR1 SGHRS, CDR2 YFSETQ. The CDR3 spells CASSPTLGLNEQFF.

The chain links TRBV13 to TRBJ2-1; TCRdb designates TRBD1, a call that cannot be tested without DNA. Germline loops: CDR1 PRHDT, CDR2 FYEKMQ (reference sequence). The CDR3 spans 14 residues. The CDR3: CASRGQGSQNEQFF. Full variable domain (rest looked up from reference TRBV13 and TRBJ2-1): AAGVIQSPRHLIKEKRETATLKCYPIPRHDTVYWYQQGPGQDPQFLISFYEKMQSDKGSIPDRFSAQQFSDYHSELNMSSLELGDSALYFCASRGQGSQNEQFFGPGTRLTVL.